These 24 T cell receptor beta chains share one sample of origin, sequenced in a study of blood T cell repertoires in COVID-19. Assay used: immunoSEQ multiplex PCR; TCRdb lists only in-frame clones, some missing. Seen here are around 100,000 clones, more than 80% observed once, and the top ten hold more than 20%. Material: peripheral blood. Receptors were obtained from a human donor in a cohort sampled during active COVID-19.

This rearrangement joins TRBV19 to TRBJ1-3; 11 bases map to TRBD1. CDR1 is LNHDA, CDR2 SQIVND, per germline (reference sequence). This CDR3 comprises 15 residues. V shed 5 bases, J shed 4 bases, and the junction held 4 bases outside the gene matches. The CDR3 DNA reads TGTGCCAGTAGTCCGGGACAGGGGGTAGGAAACACCATATATTTT. Translation gives CASSPGQGVGNTIYF.

The V and J genes are TRBV7-8 and TRBJ1-4; TRBD1 agrees at 11 bases. CDR3 length: 16 residues. Trimming took 0 bases from V and 6 from J; bases not matched to a gene: 3. Germline lookup yields CDR1 SGHVS and CDR2 FQNEAQ. The CDR3 DNA follows: TGTGCCAGCAGCTTAGCCGGGACAGGGGGATATGAAAAACTGTTTTTT. Protein product: CASSLAGTGGYEKLFF.

The chain carries TRBV5-1 and TRBJ2-6; 10 bases match TRBD2. Unmatched junction bases numbered 7, after V lost 4 bases and J lost 0 bases. This CDR3 has 18 residues. Germline V gene sequence: CDR1 SGHRS, CDR2 YFSETQ. CDR3: CASSPEGLASSGANVLTF. CDR3 DNA: TGCGCCAGCAGCCCGGAGGGACTAGCGAGCTCTGGGGCCAACGTCCTGACTTTC.

This clone was counted between two and nine times. The chain recombines TRBV3-1 (or the pseudogene TRBV3-2) with TRBJ1-1, with D perhaps matching TRBD1 (5 bases). The CDR3 runs 14 residues. The ends were cut back, 3 bases at V and 3 bases at J, with 11 bases in the middle. The germline gives CDR1 LGHDT, CDR2 YNNKEL (reference sequence). CDR3 DNA sequence: TGTGCCAGCAGCCAGGTGGGACTTGACACTGAAGCTTTCTTT. It specifies CASSQVGLDTEAFF.

For the CDR3, the DNA is TGTGCCAGCAGCTTTCAGGGGGCGGTTAGTGGGCAAGAGACCCAGTACTTC. Its protein product is CASSFQGAVSGQETQYF. The rearrangement links TRBV7-8 to TRBJ2-5, with 8 bases aligning to TRBD1. V shed 3 bases and J 2 bases; nucleotides not matched to a gene: 11. The CDR3 extends over 17 amino acids. The germline gives CDR1 SGHVS, CDR2 FQNEAQ.

The chain carries TRBV19 and TRBJ1-1, with D possibly being TRBD1 (6 bases). This CDR3 contains 15 residues. Germline V gives CDR1 LNHDA, CDR2 SQIVND (reference sequence). Trimming cost V 9 bases and J 0 bases, with 17 bases left between them. The CDR3 coding sequence is TGTGCCAGCCGCACAGATCGGACAGTGAACACTGAAGCTTTCTTT. Translated, it gives CASRTDRTVNTEAFF. The whole variable domain, filled in from reference TRBV19 and TRBJ1-1, reads DGGITQSPKYLFRKEGQNVTLSCEQNLNHDAMYWYRQDPGQGLRLIYYSQIVNDFQKGDIAEGYSVSREKKESFPLTVTSAQKNPTAFYLCASRTDRTVNTEAFFGQGTRLTVV.

The rearrangement joins TRBV6-2 or TRBV6-3 to TRBJ2-7, with D possibly being TRBD2 (7 bases). This CDR3 has 16 residues. Germline V gene data show CDR1 as MNHEY and CDR2 as SVGEGT. The V end lost 6 bases, the J end lost 2 bases, and 20 bases lay between the germline ends. This CDR3 reads CASSPGGGGSTYEQYF. DNA of the CDR3: TGTGCCAGCAGCCCTGGAGGGGGGGGCTCTACCTACGAGCAGTACTTC.

The rearrangement links TRBV12-3 or TRBV12-4 to TRBJ1-5; D gene ambiguous. This CDR3 has 12 residues. Trimming removed 6 bases at V and 5 bases at J, with 8 bases between. Here the CDR3 reads CASSPQYQPQHF. The CDR3 bases are TGTGCCAGCAGCCCCCAGTATCAGCCCCAGCATTTT.

This clone was recorded a few times. The gene calls are TRBV7-9 and TRBJ2-6, with 7 bases aligning to TRBD1. This CDR3 has 17 amino acids. The V and J ends lost 5 bases and 2 bases, in that order; junction bases with no gene match: 9. Germline loops: CDR1 SEHNR, CDR2 FQNEAQ (reference sequence). The CDR3 is CASSITGARAGANVLTF. CDR3 in DNA: TGTGCCAGCAGCATAACAGGGGCTAGGGCTGGGGCCAACGTCCTGACTTTC. Together with reference TRBV7-9 and TRBJ2-6, the CDR3 gives the full variable domain: DTGVSQNPRHKITKRGQNVTFRCDPISEHNRLYWYRQTLGQGPEFLTYFQNEAQLEKSRLLSDRFSAERPKGSFSTLEIQRTEQGDSAMYLCASSITGARAGANVLTFGAGSRLTVL.

J is TRBJ2-3 and V is TRBV29-1; 14 bases line up with TRBD2. The germline CDR1 and CDR2 sequences are SQVTM and ANQGSEA. This CDR3 spans 19 amino acids. V was clipped by 5 bases and J by 4 bases; unmatched bases: 17. CDR3: CSVWGTSGSKGEGPDTQYF. The CDR3 region has the DNA TGCAGCGTTTGGGGGACTAGCGGGAGCAAGGGTGAAGGGCCAGATACGCAGTATTTT.

The chain uses TRBV2 and TRBJ1-5; no clear D gene. With 2 bases removed from V and 0 bases from J, the gap between germline ends came to 5 bases. The CDR3 length is 14 residues. Germline CDR1 SNHLY, CDR2 FYNNEI. The CDR3 nucleotides read TGTGCCAGCAGTGAACGGGGTAGCAATCAGCCCCAGCATTTT. It encodes CASSERGSNQPQHF.

V usage is TRBV14 and J usage is TRBJ1-1; no clear D gene. Germline lookup yields CDR1 SGHDN and CDR2 FVKESK. This CDR3 is 13 amino acids long. V gave up 5 bases and J gave up 4 bases, with 11 bases separating them. The CDR3 reads CASSKMGGTEAFF. CDR3 DNA: TGTGCCAGCAGCAAGATGGGAGGCACTGAAGCTTTCTTT.

The chain joins TRBV7-9 to TRBJ2-3; D remains unclear. Trimming pared 0 bases from V and 2 bases from J, leaving 6 bases between. Germline assignment: CDR1 SEHNR and CDR2 FQNEAQ (reference sequence). The CDR3 contains 14 residues. CDR3 DNA: TGTGCCAGCAGCTTAGCGCTATACACAGATACGCAGTATTTT. It encodes CASSLALYTDTQYF.

This CDR3 reads CASQDKGLAYTDTQYF. DNA for the CDR3: TGTGCCAGCCAGGATAAGGGACTAGCCTACACAGATACGCAGTATTTT. The chain employs TRBV19 and TRBJ2-3; 9 positions agree with TRBD2. The CDR3 has 16 residues. Germline values: CDR1 LNHDA, CDR2 SQIVND (reference sequence). The V gene end was trimmed by 9 bases and the J gene end by 2 bases; junction bases not matched to a gene: 12.

This clone was seen a single time. V gene TRBV28 combines with J gene TRBJ1-2; TRBD1 agrees at 9 bases. J gave up 7 bases and V 4 bases, and 13 bases lay outside the gene matches. Per germline, CDR1 MDHEN and CDR2 SYDVKM. This CDR3 is built from 16 residues. The CDR3 region is CASSSSGTGGAGGYTF. CDR3 DNA: TGTGCCAGCAGTTCGAGCGGTACAGGGGGCGCGGGTGGCTACACCTTC.

Written as DNA, the CDR3 is TGTGCCAGCAGCTCATCCTCGGGACAGGGTTCCTACGAGCAGTACTTC. Translation gives CASSSSSGQGSYEQYF. V usage is TRBV7-2 and J usage is TRBJ2-7; TRBD1 matches 9 bases. The CDR3 is made up of 16 amino acids. The ends lost 4 bases at V and 1 base at J; junction bases unmatched: 8. Germline V gives CDR1 SGHTA, CDR2 FQGNSA.

The rearrangement uses TRBV6-5 and TRBJ1-1; D remains unclear. Trimming shortened V by 4 bases and J by 10 bases, and 16 bases separated the two germline ends. Germline V lookup: CDR1 MNHEY, CDR2 SVGAGI. This CDR3 comprises 13 residues. This chain's CDR3 is CASSSTAGGGAFF. The CDR3, as DNA: TGTGCCAGCAGTTCCACTGCGGGCGGCGGAGCTTTCTTT.

The CDR3 nucleotides read TGCGCCAGCAGCTTGGGGGGGACTAGCGGGAGGAGTGAGCAGTTCTTC. It is translated as CASSLGGTSGRSEQFF. The chain uses TRBV5-1 and TRBJ2-1; 15 positions agree with TRBD2. This CDR3 spans 16 amino acids. Trimming at V came to 0 bases and at J to 9 bases, leaving 4 bases not matched to a gene. CDR1 is SGHRS and CDR2 is YFSETQ in the germline V gene.

This chain links TRBV29-1 with TRBJ2-7; 10 positions agree with TRBD2. Losses at the gene ends were 3 bases for V and 3 bases for J; bases not matched to a gene: 17. Germline assignment: CDR1 SQVTM and CDR2 ANQGSEA. This CDR3 contains 18 residues. The CDR3 sequence: CSVDGLAGDPGGFYEQYF. CDR3 coding DNA: TGCAGCGTTGATGGCCTAGCGGGAGACCCAGGAGGCTTCTACGAGCAGTACTTC.

Worth noting for this clone: The identical CDR3 is also encoded by other nucleotide sequences in the sample. The J gene is TRBJ2-5, the V gene TRBV12-3 or TRBV12-4; no reliable D call. The CDR3 runs 11 residues. V lost 3 bases and J 5 bases, leaving 4 bases between the germline ends. CDR3 sequence reads: CASSFRETQYF. The CDR3, as DNA: TGTGCCAGCAGTTTCAGGGAGACCCAGTACTTC.

This clone has just a few counts. The V gene is TRBV18, the J gene TRBJ2-1; TRBD1 matches at 10 bases. The CDR3 extends over 15 amino acids. Unmatched junction bases numbered 6, after V lost 3 bases and J lost 7 bases. Per the germline V gene, CDR1 is KGHSH and CDR2 is LQKENI. DNA of the CDR3: TGTGCCAGCTCACCGGACGGGACAGGGGTAAATGAGCAGTTCTTC. This encodes CASSPDGTGVNEQFF.

The chain uses TRBV7-2 and TRBJ2-7; 7 bases align to TRBD1. Germline assignment: CDR1 SGHTA and CDR2 FQGNSA. Trimming removed 5 bases from V and 2 bases from J; junction bases left unmatched: 9. The CDR3 contains 15 residues. CDR3 sequence: CASSVAPGQPYEQYF. The CDR3 DNA reads as TGTGCCAGCAGCGTGGCACCGGGACAGCCCTACGAGCAGTACTTC.

The chain is built from TRBV12-1 and TRBJ1-5; the table assigns TRBD1, which was not confirmed against the DNA. TRBV12-1 is shown as a pseudogene. The CDR3 is made up of 12 amino acids. The DNA of the CDR3 is TGTGCCAGGGACAGACACTGTCAGCCCCAGCATTTT. This codes for CARDRHCQPQHF.

V usage is TRBV19 and J usage is TRBJ1-1; 8 bases fit TRBD1. The trim removed 1 base at V and 3 bases at J, leaving 7 bases unmatched. This CDR3 contains 16 residues. Germline V lookup: CDR1 LNHDA, CDR2 SQIVND (reference sequence). The CDR3 sequence: CASSIVPRRGHTEAFF. CDR3 nucleotide sequence: TGTGCCAGTAGTATAGTCCCCCGCAGGGGGCACACTGAAGCTTTCTTT.